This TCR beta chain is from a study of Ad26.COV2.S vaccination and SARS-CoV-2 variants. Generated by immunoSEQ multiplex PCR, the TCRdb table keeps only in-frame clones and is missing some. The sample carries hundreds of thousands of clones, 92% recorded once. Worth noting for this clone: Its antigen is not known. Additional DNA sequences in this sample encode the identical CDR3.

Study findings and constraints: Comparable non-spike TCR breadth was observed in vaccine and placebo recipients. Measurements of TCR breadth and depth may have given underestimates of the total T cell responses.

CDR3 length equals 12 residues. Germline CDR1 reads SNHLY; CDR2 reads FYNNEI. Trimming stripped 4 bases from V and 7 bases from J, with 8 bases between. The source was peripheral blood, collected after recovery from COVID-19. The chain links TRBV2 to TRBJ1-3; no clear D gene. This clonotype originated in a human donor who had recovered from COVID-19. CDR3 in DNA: TGTGCCAGCAGTGGAGGCGGGAACACCATATATTTT. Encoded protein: CASSGGGNTIYF.